Listed below are T cell receptor beta chains from one sample, sequenced in a study of identical twins. TCRdb re-analysed the 5' RACE reads in MiXCR, keeping a single row per CDR3 protein. In the table there are 640,000 or so distinct CDR3 sequences, 6.1% of which are singletons. The sequenced material came from naive T cells sorted from blood. The receptors shown here come from a man aged 18-30 years in good health. Each CDR3 is given with its conserved first and last residue. Fields, in order: J gene, D gene, V gene, clone size, CDR3 DNA, CDR3 protein. The D gene is left open where the match is weak. Only part of the rows carry a size: once, few, many, or a class if the clone is expanded.

TRBJ2-2	TRBD1	TRBV7-9	few	TGTGCCAGCAGCCCGTACCTGACAGGGTCAACCGGGGAGCTGTTTTTT	CASSPYLTGSTGELFF
TRBJ2-7	.	TRBV24-1	many	TGTGCCACCAGCGACAGTAGGTCCTACGAGCAGTACTTC	CATSDSRSYEQYF
TRBJ2-7	.	TRBV6-1	few	TGTGCCAGCAGACCCGGGGTAGCGGTCTACGAGCAGTACTTC	CASRPGVAVYEQYF
TRBJ2-2	.	TRBV9	.	TGTGCCAGCAGCGTAGATCCAGCCGGGGAGCTGTTTTTT	CASSVDPAGELFF
TRBJ2-7	.	TRBV24-1	many	TGTGCCACCAGTGTTAGCGGGACAGGCGCCTACGAGCAGTACTTC	CATSVSGTGAYEQYF
TRBJ1-5	.	TRBV6-1	many	TGTGCCAGCAGTGAAACCCATATACAGGTTAGCAATCAGCCCCAGCATTTT	CASSETHIQVSNQPQHF
TRBJ2-2	.	TRBV7-9	many	TGTGCCAGCAGCTTAGTCCAGGCCGTCGGCGGGGAGCTGTTTTTT	CASSLVQAVGGELFF
TRBJ2-1	TRBD1	TRBV5-5	many	TGTGCCAGCAGCCCTGCAGGGGGCGCGGGTTTTGAGCAGTTCTTC	CASSPAGGAGFEQFF
TRBJ1-1	.	TRBV12-3/TRBV12-4	few	TGTGCCAGCAGTTTAGACAGGGCCCGCGGGCTAGAAGCTTTCTTT	CASSLDRARGLEAFF
TRBJ2-3	.	TRBV20-1	many	TGCAGTGCTAGCGTTCCAGAGGGGGGATACACAGATACGCAGTATTTT	CSASVPEGGYTDTQYF
TRBJ2-3	TRBD2	TRBV7-2	many	TGTGCCAGCAGCTTCCCGTCTAGCGGGAGCACAGATACGCAGTATTTT	CASSFPSSGSTDTQYF
TRBJ2-7	.	TRBV28	few	TGTGCCAGCAGTTTAGTCCGCCCAACCTACGAGCAGTACTTC	CASSLVRPTYEQYF
TRBJ2-1	.	TRBV25-1	.	TGTGCCGGCGGGACGAACGATGAGCAGTTCTTC	CAGGTNDEQFF
TRBJ2-3	.	TRBV29-1	few	TGCAGCGTTGAAGTTGACGCCACAGATACGCAGTATTTT	CSVEVDATDTQYF
TRBJ1-1	.	TRBV6-1	.	TGTGCCAGCAGCCCTCCAGGGGTGAACACTGAAGCTTTCTTT	CASSPPGVNTEAFF
TRBJ2-1	.	TRBV11-2	few	TGTGCCAGCAGCTTATTAGTCCTGCGGGACGCAACGGAGCAGTTCTTC	CASSLLVLRDATEQFF
TRBJ1-1	.	TRBV5-1	many	TGCGCCAGCAGTTTATCTGGATCCAACACTGAAGCTTTCTTT	CASSLSGSNTEAFF
TRBJ2-1	.	TRBV5-1	many	TGCGCCAGCAGCTTGGTAGGGCCCGAGCAGTTCTTC	CASSLVGPEQFF
TRBJ2-1	TRBD2	TRBV19	.	TGTGCCAGTAGTCCCGGGACTAGCGGAGCTCAGTTCTTC	CASSPGTSGAQFF
TRBJ1-5	TRBD1	TRBV27	.	TGTGCCAGCAGTTTATCACCCAAACAGGGGGGTGTTCAGCCCCAGCATTTT	CASSLSPKQGGVQPQHF
TRBJ2-1	TRBD2	TRBV24-1	few	TGTGCCACCAGTGAGTCCGGGACTAGCGGGATAGGTACACTAAATGAGCAGTTCTTC	CATSESGTSGIGTLNEQFF
TRBJ2-1	.	TRBV11-1	few	TGTGCCAGCAGCTCTGGAGGGTGGGAGCTGCGGGGCCGCAATGAGCAGTTCTTC	CASSSGGWELRGRNEQFF
TRBJ2-2	.	TRBV20-1	many	TGCAGTGCTAGATTGGCCAGAAACACCGGGGAGCTGTTTTTT	CSARLARNTGELFF
TRBJ1-5	.	TRBV5-1	many	TGCGCCAGCAGCCCCGACGGAAATAATCAGCCCCAGCATTTT	CASSPDGNNQPQHF
TRBJ1-5	.	TRBV12-3/TRBV12-4	many	TGTGCCAGCAGTTTTGACAGCAATCAGCCCCAGCATTTT	CASSFDSNQPQHF
TRBJ2-1	TRBD1	TRBV20-1	many	TGCAGTGCTAGAGGGACCGGGACAGCTTACAATGAGCAGTTCTTC	CSARGTGTAYNEQFF
TRBJ2-1	.	TRBV15	many	TGTGCCACCAGCCCGGACTCCTACAATGAGCAGTTCTTC	CATSPDSYNEQFF
TRBJ2-1	.	TRBV5-1	.	TGCGCCAGCACCTCGGATACCTACAATGAGCAGTTCTTC	CASTSDTYNEQFF
TRBJ1-5	TRBD1	TRBV10-3	many	TGTGCCACCGCCCCCCTAAGTGGCAAACAGGGGGCACAGCCCCAGCATTTT	CATAPLSGKQGAQPQHF
TRBJ2-5	.	TRBV15	.	TGTGCCACCAGCAGAGACGTCTCGCCCAGCGAGGGGGAGACCCAGTACTTC	CATSRDVSPSEGETQYF
TRBJ1-5	TRBD1	TRBV12-3/TRBV12-4	few	TGTGCCAGCAGTCGGGACAGGGGGCTAAATCAGCCCCAGCATTTT	CASSRDRGLNQPQHF
TRBJ1-4	.	TRBV25-1	.	TGTGCCAGCAGTGGGGTTGAACTGTTTTTT	CASSGVELFF
TRBJ1-1	TRBD1	TRBV12-3/TRBV12-4	few	TGTGCCAGCAGCCTGGGACAGTTGGCTTTCTTT	CASSLGQLAFF
TRBJ2-5	.	TRBV20-1	many	TGCAGTGCTAGTGTGACCGGGGGTAGAGAGACCCAGTACTTC	CSASVTGGRETQYF
TRBJ1-1	TRBD1	TRBV19	few	TGTGCCAGTAGTATAATCGGGACAGGGGCTGAAGCTTTCTTT	CASSIIGTGAEAFF
TRBJ2-1	.	TRBV12-3/TRBV12-4	.	TGTGCCAGCACCGATTGGGTGGTTGAGCAGTTCTTC	CASTDWVVEQFF
TRBJ2-5	.	TRBV20-1	few	TGCAGTGCTAGATTGAAGGGCAAGAGTTTAGGGGCCCAGTACTTC	CSARLKGKSLGAQYF
TRBJ2-6	.	TRBV5-1	many	TGTGCCAGCACTGTCTCTGGGGCCAACGTCCTGACTTTC	CASTVSGANVLTF
TRBJ2-2	TRBD1	TRBV12-3/TRBV12-4	many	TGTGCCAGCAATCACGGGACAGGGAATACCGGGGAGCTGTTTTTT	CASNHGTGNTGELFF
TRBJ2-5	.	TRBV5-1	many	TGCGCCAGCAGTCTTCGACTAGACCAAGAGACCCAGTACTTC	CASSLRLDQETQYF
TRBJ1-5	.	TRBV4-2	.	TGTGCCAGCAGCCAGGATGACAGCCACAATCAGCCCCAGCATTTT	CASSQDDSHNQPQHF